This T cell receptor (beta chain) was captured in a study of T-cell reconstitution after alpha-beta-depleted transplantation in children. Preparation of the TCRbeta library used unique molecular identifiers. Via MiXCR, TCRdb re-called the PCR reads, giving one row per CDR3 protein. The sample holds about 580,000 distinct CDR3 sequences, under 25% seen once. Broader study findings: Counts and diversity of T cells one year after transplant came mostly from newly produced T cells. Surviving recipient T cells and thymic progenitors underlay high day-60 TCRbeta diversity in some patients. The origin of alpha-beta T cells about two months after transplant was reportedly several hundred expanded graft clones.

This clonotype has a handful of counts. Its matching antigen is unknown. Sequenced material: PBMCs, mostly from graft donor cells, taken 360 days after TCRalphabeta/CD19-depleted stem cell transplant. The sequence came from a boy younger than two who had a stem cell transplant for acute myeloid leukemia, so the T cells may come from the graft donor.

CDR3 in DNA: TGTGCCAGCATTGGCGAGGCAGCACAAGGCGGGGAGCTGTTTTTT. Protein product: CASIGEAAQGGELFF. The V and J genes are TRBV25-1 and TRBJ2-2; D is unclear. Germline lookup yields CDR1 MGHDK and CDR2 SYGVNS. CDR3 length: 15 residues. V was pared by 7 bases and J by 7 bases, with 19 bases between.